These 18 T cell receptor beta chains originate from one sample sequenced in a study of T cells in Graves' hyperthyroidism and ophthalmopathy (dated by TCRdb to between 2018 and 2020). Receptor amplification or capture employed multiplex PCR. Sequencing took place on an Illumina HiSeq 2000. The TCR beta CDR3 regions were amplified from RNA transcripts. The TCR CDR3 was subjected to a first round of RT-PCR using the HTBI primer set and the Qiagen OneStep RT-PCR kit. The public reads were reprocessed in TCRdb via fastp at Q25 and MiXCR, keeping in-frame beta chains. Each CDR3 protein gets just one entry, which takes the most common genes and DNA from the rows behind it. This sample holds approximately 610,000 distinct CDR3 sequences; approximately 14% were observed only once. In total, the top ten clones hold around 4% of the sample. Input material: blood. The receptors derive from a woman aged 40 to 55 with Graves' ophthalmopathy.

The chain is built from TRBV3-1 and TRBJ2-7; 10 bases agree with TRBD2. The CDR3 length is 18 residues. The germline CDR1 and CDR2 sequences are LGHDT and YNNKEL (reference sequence). V was clipped by 0 bases and J by 2 bases; unmatched bases: 10. Written as DNA, the CDR3 is TGTGCCAGCAGCCAAGAACAAATAGCGGGAGGTTCCACCTACGAGCAGTACTTC. This gives the protein CASSQEQIAGGSTYEQYF.

The chain uses TRBV28 and TRBJ2-6; 8 bases match TRBD2. Germline CDR1 is MDHEN and CDR2 is SYDVKM. V shed 5 bases and J 4 bases; nucleotides not matched to a gene: 4. This CDR3 comprises 15 residues. The CDR3 spells CASSKAGAGANVLTF. The CDR3, as DNA: TGTGCCAGCAGTAAAGCGGGAGCCGGGGCCAACGTCCTGACTTTC.

This clonotype showed up just a few times. The chain links TRBV28 to TRBJ1-2; the D is unclear. V gave up 4 bases and J gave up 8 bases, with 11 bases separating them. The CDR3 spans 12 residues. CDR1 and CDR2 from the germline V gene are MDHEN and SYDVKM. Written as DNA, the CDR3 is TGTGCCAGCAGTTCCAGTCTTGGCGGCTACACCTTC. Translation gives CASSSSLGGYTF.

This clonotype was seen ten or more times. The chain uses TRBV6-5 and TRBJ2-7; 7 nucleotides agree with TRBD1. J was trimmed by 5 bases and V by 3 bases; bases with no gene match: 13. The CDR3 has 16 residues. Per the germline V gene, CDR1 is MNHEY and CDR2 is SVGAGI. The CDR3 here is CASSYRGPRGYNEQYF. CDR3 sequence (DNA): TGTGCCAGCAGTTATAGGGGTCCCAGGGGGTACAACGAGCAGTACTTC.

The CDR3 spells CASSPRDSPTISYEQYF. In nucleotides, the CDR3 is TGTGCCAGCAGCCCCAGGGACAGTCCAACCATCTCCTACGAGCAGTACTTC. The J gene is TRBJ2-7, the V gene TRBV6-1; 7 bases map to TRBD1. CDR1 is MNHNS, CDR2 SASEGT, per germline. This CDR3 spans 17 amino acids. V trimming: 6 bases; J trimming: 0 bases; junction bases outside the gene matches: 14.

This clonotype was detected many times. The chain couples TRBV27 to TRBJ1-3, with 9 bases identical to TRBD1. There are 15 residues in the CDR3. After removal of 5 bases from V and 3 bases from J, the junction contained 5 bases not matched to a gene. Germline CDR1 and CDR2: MNHEY and SMNVEV (reference sequence). CDR3 protein: CASSQGTGYGNTIYF. The CDR3 DNA reads as TGTGCCAGCAGTCAGGGGACAGGGTATGGAAACACCATATATTTT.

The V call is TRBV7-3, the J call TRBJ2-5, with D possibly being TRBD1 (5 bases). V shed 2 bases and J shed 7 bases, with 14 bases lying between them. CDR1 SGHTA and CDR2 FQGTGA come from the germline V gene. The CDR3 has 14 amino acids. For the CDR3, the DNA is TGTGCCAGCAGCTTAGAAGGGGTGGAAGGGACCCAGTACTTC. This gives the protein CASSLEGVEGTQYF.

The J gene is TRBJ2-4, the V gene TRBV19; D may correspond to TRBD1 or TRBD2 (5 bases each). This CDR3 contains 16 residues. CDR1 LNHDA and CDR2 SQIVND come from the germline V gene (reference sequence). V gave up 7 bases and J gave up 1 base, with 17 bases separating them. CDR3 sequence: CASNPQGRGAKNIQYF. The CDR3 bases are TGTGCCAGTAATCCTCAGGGACGTGGCGCCAAAAACATTCAGTACTTC.

This chain joins TRBV18 and TRBJ2-5; TRBD1 might be the D (6 bases). The germline V gene has CDR1 KGHSH and CDR2 LQKENI. V was shortened by 8 bases and J by 2 bases, with 15 bases between the two germline ends. CDR3 length equals 14 residues. The CDR3 DNA follows: TGTGCCAGCACCCCCGGGACACATCAAGAGACCCAGTACTTC. It yields the protein CASTPGTHQETQYF. Combining the CDR3 with reference TRBV18 and TRBJ2-5 gives the whole variable domain NAGVMQNPRHLVRRRGQEARLRCSPMKGHSHVYWYRQLPEEGLKFMVYLQKENIIDESGMPKERFSAEFPKEGPSILRIQQVVRGDSAAYFCASTPGTHQETQYFGPGTRLLVL.

On this clonotype itself: One base away lies a much larger clone, so this may be a sequencing read error. The chain is built from TRBV28 and TRBJ2-7; 8 bases agree with TRBD1. Trimming at V came to 10 bases and at J to 1 base, leaving 9 bases not matched to a gene. The germline V gene has CDR1 MDHEN and CDR2 SYDVKM. The CDR3 spans 14 residues. The CDR3 nucleotides are TGTGCCAACCAGTCAGGGGGCACATCCTACGAGCAGTACTTC. Translation: CANQSGGTSYEQYF.

The sample holds many counts of this clonotype. The rearrangement uses TRBV11-1 and TRBJ2-7; TRBD2 matches 13 bases. Germline lookup yields CDR1 SGHAT and CDR2 FQDESV (reference sequence). V lost 5 bases, J lost 2 bases, and 9 bases stayed unmatched. The length of the CDR3 is 17 residues. The DNA of the CDR3 is TGTGCCAGCAGCCACGAGCCGGGACTAGCGGGAACCTACGAGCAGTACTTC. Its protein product is CASSHEPGLAGTYEQYF.

This clonotype was seen a handful of times. The chain uses TRBV12-3 or TRBV12-4 and TRBJ2-5; 10 bases are shared with TRBD1. The CDR3 is 13 residues long. Germline trimming cut 4 bases from V and 9 bases from J; bases unmatched to any gene: 5. The CDR3 protein is CASSWGTGVPQYF. The DNA of the CDR3 is TGTGCCAGCAGTTGGGGGACAGGGGTCCCCCAGTACTTC.

In this sample, this clonotype turned up many times. V and J are TRBV28 and TRBJ2-7; 7 bases fit TRBD1. J lost 5 bases, V lost 2 bases, and 9 bases had no gene match. Per germline, CDR1 MDHEN and CDR2 SYDVKM. The CDR3 is made up of 15 amino acids. This CDR3 is CASSLETGVVNEQYF. In nucleotides, the CDR3 is TGTGCCAGCAGTTTAGAAACAGGGGTGGTCAACGAGCAGTACTTC.

This clonotype was observed at least ten times. The rearrangement joins TRBV6-5 to TRBJ1-2, with D perhaps TRBD1 (5 bases). Deletions cut 11 bases from V and 5 bases from J, with 24 bases between. Germline V lookup: CDR1 MNHEY, CDR2 SVGAGI. This CDR3 contains 15 residues. CDR3 coding DNA: TGTGCCGGCAATAAATCCCCGACAGTCGGGTATGGCTACACCTTC. Translated, it gives CAGNKSPTVGYGYTF.

This clonotype was seen only a few times. V is TRBV28 and J is TRBJ2-3, with a possible D match to TRBD2 (6 bases). In germline, CDR1 is MDHEN, CDR2 SYDVKM. Trimming left V 8 bases short and J 1 base short, with 16 bases between. CDR3 length: 15 residues. The CDR3 here is CASAGLMGGTDTQYF. For the CDR3, the DNA is TGTGCCAGCGCGGGACTGATGGGGGGCACAGATACGCAGTATTTT.

At least ten counts were recorded for this clonotype. The chain has TRBV5-6 and TRBJ1-5; possibly TRBD1 for D (6 bases). Germline CDR1 reads SGHDT; CDR2 reads YYEEEE. The CDR3 consists of 15 residues. Deletions cut 2 bases from V and 6 bases from J, with 15 bases between. The CDR3 sequence: CASSFSGERFQPQHF. CDR3 in DNA: TGTGCCAGCAGCTTCTCAGGGGAAAGGTTTCAGCCCCAGCATTTT.

The rearrangement uses TRBV6-2 or TRBV6-3 and TRBJ2-7; 7 positions agree with TRBD2. CDR1 is MNHEY, CDR2 SVGEGT, per germline. V was pared by 1 base and J by 4 bases, with 7 bases of the junction left unmatched. The CDR3 has 15 amino acids. The CDR3 DNA reads as TGTGCCAGCAGTTACTACGGGACTACCCCGTACGAGCAGTACTTC. Amino acid sequence: CASSYYGTTPYEQYF.

This clonotype was observed many times. The chain combines TRBV20-1 with TRBJ2-7; a possible D gene is TRBD1 (8 bases). Germline loops: CDR1 DFQATT, CDR2 SNEGSKA (reference sequence). The CDR3 spans 13 residues. V dropped 6 bases and J dropped 3 bases, with 15 bases sitting between them. The CDR3 protein is CSAEQGGSYEQYF. The CDR3 nucleotides read TGCAGTGCAGAACAGGGGGGGAGCTACGAGCAGTACTTC.